This entry concerns a single T cell receptor (beta chain). This clone appeared a single time. Its antigen has not been determined. No clone much larger than this one lies a single base away; base qualities are absent. V is pared back by 5 bases and J by 4 bases, with 21 bases lying between the germline termini. As encoded in the germline V gene, CDR1 is SGHTA while CDR2 is FQGNSA. From its cysteine to its phenylalanine, the CDR3 spans 16 amino acids. Solely the CDR3 DNA is kept, with 48 bases framed from the first base. This sample is part of a study of blood T cell repertoires in COVID-19 (dated by TCRdb to the early 2020s). Looking at the study overall: Samples from collaborators originated in the United States, Italy and Spain and spanned both the acute and convalescent phases of COVID-19. The dataset comprised deeply sampled blood TCRbeta repertoires from subjects exposed to, actively infected with, or recovered from COVID-19. The samples were drawn from two sources: the first 160 participants of the ongoing ImmuneRACE study, and fewer than 1,500 subjects contributed by 6 global collaborators. Sample metadata almost always included a de-identified subject ID, COVID-19 status, age in years and sex. Where available, HLA class I and class II types were obtained from metadata supplied by the sample provider rather than from assay-based typing. The material from the prospective study consisted of cDNA or gDNA derived from T cells, B-cell-depleted T cells, or PBMCs. The repertoires were released in a freely available public database meant as a resource for research on the immune response to SARS-CoV-2.

The immunoSEQ Assay, a bias-controlled multiplex PCR, was used to amplify TCRbeta CDR3 regions from genomic DNA. From the authors' description of their analysis: The number of nucleated cells in each sample was estimated by amplification of reference gene primers within the assay. Sequence reads were collapsed and filtered to measure the absolute abundance of every unique TCRbeta CDR3 rearrangement. Productive Simpson clonality was computed per sample as the square root of Simpson's diversity index over productive rearrangements. Drawn from immuneACCESS, this table holds only the in-frame rearrangements with V and J called that TCRdb kept. Clones are partly lost; checked studies trace under half to an unresolved V gene and leave the rest unexplained. The DNA was the basis for D and trimming; V, J and clone size are from that table. The sample contains tens of thousands of clones, approximately 90% of them found a single time. The ten biggest clones cover roughly 3.7% of the sample.

The research as a whole found: The quantity of clinical and demographic metadata differed by source and by participant and was supplied without curation.

One collaborating source in Seattle enrolled patients while the patients were actively infected and followed the patients over time throughout the course of disease. Each collaborating institution followed its own protocols to collect whole blood in K2EDTA tubes. For TCRbeta analysis, collaborator samples were shipped as frozen whole blood, as isolated PBMCs, or as DNA extracted from either sample type. The receptor chain draws on TRBV7-2 and TRBJ2-7, and the D gene may be TRBD2, 5 bases matching. The source material was peripheral blood. This TCR derives from a man aged 40-50 years with COVID-19, enrolled during active disease. The DNA sequence reads TGTGCCAGCAGCCCAAATCGGCGGGCTATTGGATACGAGCAGTACTTC. It translates as CASSPNRRAIGYEQYF.